These T cell receptor beta chains were read from a single sample in a study of graft-versus-host responses after intestinal transplantation. These TCRs are of unknown antigen specificity. Some clones are missing from TCRdb's copy, which holds only in-frame ones; the method was immunoSEQ multiplex PCR. This table has tens of thousands of clones, roughly 96% appearing once. The sequenced sample was unstimulated CD8+ T cells sorted from spleen or lymph node cells, obtained before transplant. The receptors derive from a human donor who was the organ donor for an intestinal transplant. The CDR3 runs from the conserved cysteine through the conserved F or W. Fields, in order: clone size, D gene, J gene, V gene, CDR3 protein, CDR3 DNA. A D gene is named only where the DNA matches it firmly. Expanded clones get a size class; other rows say once, few or many, or leave the size out.

- TRBD2 TRBJ2-3 TRBV27 CASSHGRGGWDTQYF TGTGCCAGCAGTCATGGTCGGGGGGGCTGGGATACGCAGTATTTT
- TRBD1 TRBJ1-1 TRBV27 CASSPQGGTEAFF TGTGCCAGCAGTCCGCAGGGGGGTACTGAAGCTTTCTTT
- - TRBJ2-7 TRBV2 CASDLSVSYEQYF TGTGCCAGCGATCTGTCTGTCTCCTACGAGCAGTACTTC
- - TRBJ1-1 TRBV27 CASSLRGEFTEAFF TGTGCCAGCAGTTTAAGGGGGGAATTCACTGAAGCTTTCTTT
- TRBD1 TRBJ2-7 TRBV28 CASRPPSGGEQYF TGTGCCAGCAGGCCACCCTCAGGGGGCGAGCAGTACTTC
- - TRBJ1-5 TRBV7-2 CASSSIGEAGQPQHF TGTGCCAGCAGCTCCATCGGAGAAGCGGGGCAGCCCCAGCATTTT
- - TRBJ2-3 TRBV5-6 CASSLVGDGITDTQYF TGTGCCAGCAGCTTGGTGGGTGACGGGATCACAGATACGCAGTATTTT
- - TRBJ2-7 TRBV30 CAWSVSAPYEQYF TGTGCCTGGAGTGTCTCCGCGCCCTACGAGCAGTACTTC
- - TRBJ1-2 TRBV6-4 CASSDAETGYGSNYGYTF TGTGCCAGCAGTGACGCAGAAACAGGGTATGGCTCTAACTATGGCTACACCTTC
- TRBD2 TRBJ2-7 TRBV15 CATSRVYGPSGGLYEQYF TGTGCCACCAGCAGAGTATATGGGCCTAGCGGGGGCCTCTACGAGCAGTACTTC
- - TRBJ2-7 TRBV19 CASTAQGDYEQYF TGTGCCAGTACGGCGCAGGGCGACTACGAGCAGTACTTC
once - TRBJ2-7 TRBV5-5 CASSLDAGVYYEQYF TGTGCCAGCAGCTTGGATGCGGGCGTCTACTACGAGCAGTACTTC
- - TRBJ1-1 TRBV6-1 CASSEYGALGTEAFF TGTGCCAGCAGTGAGTACGGGGCGCTGGGCACTGAAGCTTTCTTT
- TRBD1 TRBJ1-2 TRBV5-4 CASRVSDRGENYGYTF TGTGCCAGCAGGGTGAGCGACAGGGGGGAGAACTATGGCTACACCTTC
- - TRBJ2-7 TRBV28 CASSLRPVSYEQYF TGTGCCAGCAGTTTACGGCCAGTTTCCTACGAGCAGTACTTC
- TRBD1 TRBJ1-1 TRBV6-1 CASRVTGGTEAFF TGTGCCAGCAGGGTGACAGGGGGCACTGAAGCTTTCTTT
- - TRBJ2-7 TRBV7-9 CASSLEWSRTEVEQYF TGTGCCAGCAGCTTAGAATGGTCCCGGACAGAGGTCGAGCAGTACTTC
once - TRBJ2-2 TRBV7-3 CASSLIGVTGELFF TGTGCCAGCAGCTTAATAGGGGTCACCGGGGAGCTGTTTTTT
- TRBD1 TRBJ2-7 TRBV9 CASSPPGQGDYEQYF TGTGCCAGCAGCCCACCGGGGCAGGGGGACTACGAGCAGTACTTC
- - TRBJ1-2 TRBV1 CTSVRDRGRYGYTF TGCACCAGCGTCCGGGACAGGGGACGCTATGGCTACACCTTC
- - TRBJ1-4 TRBV6-4 CASSVGANEKLFF TGTGCCAGCAGTGTGGGGGCTAATGAAAAACTGTTTTTT
- - TRBJ1-5 TRBV7-6 CASSLYGGGNQPQHF TGTGCCAGCAGCTTATATGGCGGAGGGAATCAGCCCCAGCATTTT
once - TRBJ2-5 TRBV9 CASSVASGRGETQYF -
once TRBD1 TRBJ2-1 TRBV7-9 CASRSGRDRDRDNEQFF TGTGCCAGCAGATCCGGCCGAGACAGGGATCGGGACAATGAGCAGTTCTTC
- - TRBJ1-3 TRBV4-3 CASSQEMHNSGNTIYF TGCGCCAGCAGCCAAGAAATGCATAACTCTGGAAACACCATATATTTT
- TRBD2 TRBJ2-3 TRBV28 CASSSPQVAGGSDTQYF TGTGCCAGCAGTTCCCCCCAGGTGGCGGGGGGATCAGATACGCAGTATTTT
- TRBD1 TRBJ1-4 TRBV7-3 CASSYRPDRGPANEKLFF TGTGCCAGCAGCTATCGACCGGACAGGGGACCGGCTAATGAAAAACTGTTTTTT
- - TRBJ1-3 TRBV27 CASPYVTRPSGNTIYF TGTGCCAGCCCTTACGTGACCAGACCCTCTGGAAACACCATATATTTT
- TRBD2 TRBJ2-1 TRBV19 CASSILSGGSYNEQFF TGTGCCAGTAGTATACTTAGCGGGGGGTCCTACAATGAGCAGTTCTTC
- - TRBJ1-2 TRBV28 CASSLRTEPSNYGYTF TGTGCCAGCAGTTTACGTACGGAGCCCTCTAACTATGGCTACACCTTC
- - TRBJ2-7 TRBV27 CASGLSHEQYF TGTGCCAGCGGACTATCTCACGAGCAGTACTTC
- TRBD2 TRBJ2-1 TRBV29-1 CSVLTGTSGGNTYNEQFF TGCAGCGTTCTTACCGGGACTAGCGGGGGGAATACCTACAATGAGCAGTTCTTC
- - TRBJ2-7 TRBV27 CASSFSYRDEQYF TGTGCCAGCAGTTTCTCCTACAGGGACGAGCAGTACTTC
few - TRBJ2-3 TRBV2 CASSELGPDTQYF TGTGCCAGCAGTGAGCTAGGCCCAGATACGCAGTATTTT
once - TRBJ2-3 TRBV6-5 CASSYSFDDSTDTQYF TGTGCCAGCAGTTACTCGTTCGACGACAGCACAGATACGCAGTATTTT
- - TRBJ1-2 TRBV4-3 CASSQDGGVGGYTF TGCGCCAGCAGCCAAGATGGGGGGGTAGGCGGCTACACCTTC
- - TRBJ2-7 TRBV2 CASSQAPGSHYEQYF TGTGCCAGCAGTCAAGCCCCTGGAAGCCACTACGAGCAGTACTTC
few TRBD2 TRBJ2-1 TRBV7-3 CASSHSGGAGYEQFF TGTGCCAGCAGCCATAGCGGGGGGGCCGGTTATGAGCAGTTCTTC
- TRBD1 TRBJ1-1 TRBV4-1 CASSLTRQGDTEAFF TGCGCCAGCAGCCTTACTCGACAGGGGGACACTGAAGCTTTCTTT
- - TRBJ2-7 TRBV6-1 CASSPLGVYEQYF TGTGCCAGCAGCCCGCTGGGGGTATACGAGCAGTACTTC
- - TRBJ2-1 TRBV19 CASSITDPAVDEQFF TGTGCCAGTAGTATAACCGATCCGGCTGTCGATGAGCAGTTCTTC
- TRBD1 TRBJ1-5 TRBV7-8 CASSLTGGLQSNQPQHF TGTGCCAGCAGCTTGACAGGGGGATTACAGTCCAATCAGCCCCAGCATTTT